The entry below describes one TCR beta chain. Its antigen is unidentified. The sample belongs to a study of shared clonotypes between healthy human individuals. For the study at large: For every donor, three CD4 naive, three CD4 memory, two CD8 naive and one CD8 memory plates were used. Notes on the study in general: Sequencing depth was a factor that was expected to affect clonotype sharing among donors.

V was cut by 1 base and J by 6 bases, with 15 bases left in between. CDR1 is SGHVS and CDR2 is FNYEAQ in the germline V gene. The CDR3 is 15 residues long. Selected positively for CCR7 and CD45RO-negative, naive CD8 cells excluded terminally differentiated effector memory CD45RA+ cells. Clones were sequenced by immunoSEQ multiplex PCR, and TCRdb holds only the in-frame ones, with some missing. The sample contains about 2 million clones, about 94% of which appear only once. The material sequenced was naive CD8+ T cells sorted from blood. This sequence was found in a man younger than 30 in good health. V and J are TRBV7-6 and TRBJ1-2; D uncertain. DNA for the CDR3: TGTGCCAGCAGCTTAGGGGAGAGATCCCCTGATGGCTACACCTTC. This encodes CASSLGERSPDGYTF.